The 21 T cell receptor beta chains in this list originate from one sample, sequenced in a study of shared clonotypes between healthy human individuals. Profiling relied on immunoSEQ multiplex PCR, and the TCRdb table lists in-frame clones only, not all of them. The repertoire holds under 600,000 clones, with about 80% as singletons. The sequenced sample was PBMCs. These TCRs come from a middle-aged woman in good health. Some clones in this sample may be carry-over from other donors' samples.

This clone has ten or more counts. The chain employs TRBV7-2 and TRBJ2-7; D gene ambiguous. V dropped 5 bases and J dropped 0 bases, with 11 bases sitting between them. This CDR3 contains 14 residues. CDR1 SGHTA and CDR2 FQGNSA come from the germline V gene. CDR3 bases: TGTGCCAGCAGCATACGGACGGACTCCTACGAGCAGTACTTC. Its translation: CASSIRTDSYEQYF.

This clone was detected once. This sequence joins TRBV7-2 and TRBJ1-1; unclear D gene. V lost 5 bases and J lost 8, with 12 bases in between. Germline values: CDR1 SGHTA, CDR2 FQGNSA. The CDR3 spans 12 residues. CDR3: CASSRVREEAFF. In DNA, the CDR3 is TGTGCCAGCAGCCGGGTCCGAGAGGAAGCTTTCTTT. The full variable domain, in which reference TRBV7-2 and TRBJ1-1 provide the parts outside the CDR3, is GAGVSQSPSNKVTEKGKDVELRCDPISGHTALYWYRQSLGQGLEFLIYFQGNSAPDKSGLPSDRFSAERTGGSVSTLTIQRTQQEDSAVYLCASSRVREEAFFGQGTRLTVV.

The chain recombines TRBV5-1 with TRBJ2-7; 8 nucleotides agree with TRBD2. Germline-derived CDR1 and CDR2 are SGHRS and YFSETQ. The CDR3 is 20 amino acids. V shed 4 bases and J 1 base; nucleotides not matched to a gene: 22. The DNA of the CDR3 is TGCGCCAGCAGCATGCGGGAGGCGGGGGGAGCGGGAGAGGAGTCCTACGAGCAGTACTTC. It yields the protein CASSMREAGGAGEESYEQYF.

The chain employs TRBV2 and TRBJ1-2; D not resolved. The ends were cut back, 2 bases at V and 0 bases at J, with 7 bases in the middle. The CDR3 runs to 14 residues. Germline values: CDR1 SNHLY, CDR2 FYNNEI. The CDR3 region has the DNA TGTGCCAGCAGTGAACAGCGAGCTAACTATGGCTACACCTTC. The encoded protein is CASSEQRANYGYTF.

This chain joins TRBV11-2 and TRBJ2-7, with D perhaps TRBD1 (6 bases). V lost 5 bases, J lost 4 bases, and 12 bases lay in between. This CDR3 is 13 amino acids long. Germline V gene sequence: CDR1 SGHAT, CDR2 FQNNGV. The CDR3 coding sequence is TGTGCCAGCAGCCCAGGACAGAATTACGAGCAGTACTTC. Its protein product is CASSPGQNYEQYF. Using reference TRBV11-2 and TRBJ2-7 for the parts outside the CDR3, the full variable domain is EAGVAQSPRYKIIEKRQSVAFWCNPISGHATLYWYQQILGQGPKLLIQFQNNGVVDDSQLPKDRFSAERLKGVDSTLKIQPAKLEDSAVYLCASSPGQNYEQYFGPGTRLTVT.

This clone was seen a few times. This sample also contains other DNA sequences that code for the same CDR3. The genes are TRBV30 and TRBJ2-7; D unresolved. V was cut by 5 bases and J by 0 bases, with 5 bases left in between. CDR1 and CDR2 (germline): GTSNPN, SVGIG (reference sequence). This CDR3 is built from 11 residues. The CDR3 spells CAWGSSYEQYF. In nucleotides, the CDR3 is TGTGCCTGGGGTAGCTCCTACGAGCAGTACTTC.

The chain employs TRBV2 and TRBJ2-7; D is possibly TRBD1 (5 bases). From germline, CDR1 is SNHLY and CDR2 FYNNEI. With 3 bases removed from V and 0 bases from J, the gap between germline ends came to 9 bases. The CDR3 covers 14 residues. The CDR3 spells CASSEQGVSYEQYF. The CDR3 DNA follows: TGTGCCAGCAGTGAGCAGGGCGTCTCCTACGAGCAGTACTTC.

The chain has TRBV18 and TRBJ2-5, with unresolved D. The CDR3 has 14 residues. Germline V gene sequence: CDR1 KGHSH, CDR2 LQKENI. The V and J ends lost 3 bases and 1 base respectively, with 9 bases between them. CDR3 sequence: CASSPLVGQETQYF. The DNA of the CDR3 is TGTGCCAGCTCACCCCTAGTGGGCCAAGAGACCCAGTACTTC.

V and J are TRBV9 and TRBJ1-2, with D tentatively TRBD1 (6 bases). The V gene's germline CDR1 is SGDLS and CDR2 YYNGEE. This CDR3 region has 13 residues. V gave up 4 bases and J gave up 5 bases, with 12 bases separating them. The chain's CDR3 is CASSPGGLYGYTF. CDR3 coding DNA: TGTGCCAGCAGCCCCGGGGGGCTTTATGGCTACACCTTC.

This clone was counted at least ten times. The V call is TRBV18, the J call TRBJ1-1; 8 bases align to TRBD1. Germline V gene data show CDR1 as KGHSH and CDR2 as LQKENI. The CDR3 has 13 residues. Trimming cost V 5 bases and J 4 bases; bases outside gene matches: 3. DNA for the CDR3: TGTGCCAGCTCAGCGGACAGGGCCACTGAAGCTTTCTTT. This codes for CASSADRATEAFF. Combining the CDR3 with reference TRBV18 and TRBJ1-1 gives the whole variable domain NAGVMQNPRHLVRRRGQEARLRCSPMKGHSHVYWYRQLPEEGLKFMVYLQKENIIDESGMPKERFSAEFPKEGPSILRIQQVVRGDSAAYFCASSADRATEAFFGQGTRLTVV.

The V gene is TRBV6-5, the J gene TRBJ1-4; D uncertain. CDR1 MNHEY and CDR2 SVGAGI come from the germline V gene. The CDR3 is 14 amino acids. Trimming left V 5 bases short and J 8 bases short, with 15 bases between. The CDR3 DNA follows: TGTGCCAGCAGTATCCGGACCGACGGCGAAAAACTGTTTTTT. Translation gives CASSIRTDGEKLFF.

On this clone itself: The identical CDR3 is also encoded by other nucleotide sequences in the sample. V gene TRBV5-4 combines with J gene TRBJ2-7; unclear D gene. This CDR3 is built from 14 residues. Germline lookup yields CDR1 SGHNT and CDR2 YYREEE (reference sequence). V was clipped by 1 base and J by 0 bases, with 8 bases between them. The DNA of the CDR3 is TGTGCCAGCAGCTTGAGCACTAACTCCTACGAGCAGTACTTC. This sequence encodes CASSLSTNSYEQYF.

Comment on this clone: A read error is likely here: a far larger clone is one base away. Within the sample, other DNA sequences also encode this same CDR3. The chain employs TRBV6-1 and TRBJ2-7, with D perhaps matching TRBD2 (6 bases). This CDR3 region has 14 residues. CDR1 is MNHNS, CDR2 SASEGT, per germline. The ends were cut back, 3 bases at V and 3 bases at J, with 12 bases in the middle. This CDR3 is CASSEQEEGYEQYF. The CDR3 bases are TGTGCCAGCAGTGAGCAAGAGGAGGGCTACGAGCAGTACTTC.

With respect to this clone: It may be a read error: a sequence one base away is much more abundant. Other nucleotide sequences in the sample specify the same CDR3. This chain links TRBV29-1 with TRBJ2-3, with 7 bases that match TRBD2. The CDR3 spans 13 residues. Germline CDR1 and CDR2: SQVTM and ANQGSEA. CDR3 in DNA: TGCAGCGTTGAGGAGGGGAGGGGCTATACACAGTATTTT. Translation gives CSVEEGRGYTQYF.

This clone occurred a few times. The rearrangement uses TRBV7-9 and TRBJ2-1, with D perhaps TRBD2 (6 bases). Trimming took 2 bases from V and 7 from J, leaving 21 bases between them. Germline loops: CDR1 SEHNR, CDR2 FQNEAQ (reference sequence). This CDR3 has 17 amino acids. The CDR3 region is CASSLFGGTGLGNEQFF. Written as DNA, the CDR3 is TGTGCCAGCAGCTTATTCGGAGGGACGGGGTTGGGGAATGAGCAGTTCTTC.

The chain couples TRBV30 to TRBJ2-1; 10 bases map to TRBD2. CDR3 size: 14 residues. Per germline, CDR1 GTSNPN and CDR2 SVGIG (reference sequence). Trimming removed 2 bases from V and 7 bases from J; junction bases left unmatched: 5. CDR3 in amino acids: CAWSLLAGDNEQFF. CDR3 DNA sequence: TGTGCCTGGAGTCTCCTAGCGGGAGATAATGAGCAGTTCTTC. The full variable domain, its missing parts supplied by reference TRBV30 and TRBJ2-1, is SQTIHQWPATLVQPVGSPLSLECTVEGTSNPNLYWYRQAAGRGLQLLFYSVGIGQISSEVPQNLSASRPQDRQFILSSKKLLLSDSGFYLCAWSLLAGDNEQFFGPGTRLTVL.

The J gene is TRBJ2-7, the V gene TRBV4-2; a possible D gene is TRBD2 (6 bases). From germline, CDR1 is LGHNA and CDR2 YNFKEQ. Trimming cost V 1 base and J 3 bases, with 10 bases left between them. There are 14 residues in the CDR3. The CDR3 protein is CASSQGLAIYEQYF. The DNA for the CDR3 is TGTGCCAGCAGCCAAGGTCTAGCGATCTACGAGCAGTACTTC.

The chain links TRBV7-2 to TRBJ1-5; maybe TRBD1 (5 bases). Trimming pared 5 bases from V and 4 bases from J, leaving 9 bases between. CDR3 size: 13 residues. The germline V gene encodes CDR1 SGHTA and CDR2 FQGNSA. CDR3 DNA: TGTGCCAGCAGCCAGAACAGGAATCAGCCCCAGCATTTT. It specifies CASSQNRNQPQHF.

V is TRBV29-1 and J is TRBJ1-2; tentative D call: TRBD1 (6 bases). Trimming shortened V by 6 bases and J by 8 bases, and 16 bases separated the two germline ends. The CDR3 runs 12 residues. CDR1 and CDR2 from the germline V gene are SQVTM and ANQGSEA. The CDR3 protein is CSVGLRGSGYTF. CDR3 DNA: TGCAGCGTCGGCCTCAGGGGTTCCGGCTACACCTTC.

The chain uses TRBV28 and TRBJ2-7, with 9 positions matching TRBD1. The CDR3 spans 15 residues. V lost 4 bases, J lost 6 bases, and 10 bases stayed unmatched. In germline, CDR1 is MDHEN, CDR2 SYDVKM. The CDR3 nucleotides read TGTGCCAGCAGTTCGGCCGGGACAGGGTCCCTCGAGCAGTACTTC. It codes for CASSSAGTGSLEQYF.

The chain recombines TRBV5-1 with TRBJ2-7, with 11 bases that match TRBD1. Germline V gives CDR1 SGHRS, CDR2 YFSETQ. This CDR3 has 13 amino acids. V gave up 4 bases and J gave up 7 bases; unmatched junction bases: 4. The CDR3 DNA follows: TGCGCCAGCAGCGTCCGGGACAGGGGGGAGCAGTACTTC. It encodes CASSVRDRGEQYF.